This entry lists 15 T cell receptor beta chains sequenced from one sample in a study of vaccination and CD4 T cells after COVID-19. Noted treatment: roughly 11-day PBMC culture with coronavirus spike peptide pools or control peptides (ViraFEST assay). With the Oncomine TCR Beta short-read assay, DNA from cultured CD4+ T cells was sequenced. Via MiXCR, TCRdb re-called the PCR reads, giving one row per CDR3 protein. The data contain fewer than 15,000 distinct CDR3 sequences, around three fifths of them seen just once; the ten biggest clones take up 9.5% to 15%. No antigen is known for these receptors. Sequencing was carried out using CD4+ T cells from blood, cultured in vitro. These receptors originate from a human donor who had recovered from COVID-19.

The chain has TRBV30 and TRBJ2-2; 7 bases align to TRBD2. CDR1 is GTSNPN and CDR2 is SVGIG in the germline V gene (reference sequence). Trimming removed 3 bases from V and 7 bases from J; junction bases left unmatched: 8. This CDR3 has 14 amino acids. CDR3 DNA: TGTGCCTGGAGACCTTCGGGGGAGGGCGGGGAGCTGTTTTTT. Translation gives CAWRPSGEGGELFF.

This clonotype appeared once. The J gene is TRBJ2-5, the V gene TRBV19, with 7 bases identical to TRBD1. Losses at the gene ends were 1 base for V and 2 bases for J; bases not matched to a gene: 4. Germline values: CDR1 LNHDA, CDR2 SQIVND (reference sequence). This CDR3 is 15 amino acids long. CDR3 DNA sequence: TGTGCCAGTAGTATAGGGGGGACAGCTCAAGAGACCCAGTACTTC. This translates into CASSIGGTAQETQYF.

This clonotype appeared a few times. The rearrangement joins TRBV7-9 to TRBJ2-1; 10 bases are shared with TRBD1. Germline V gene sequence: CDR1 SEHNR, CDR2 FQNEAQ (reference sequence). The J segment lost 11 bases and the V segment lost 4 bases, leaving 2 bases of the junction unmatched. The CDR3 has 12 residues. This CDR3 is CASSWGQGKQFF. DNA of the CDR3: TGTGCCAGCAGCTGGGGACAGGGGAAGCAGTTCTTC. Looking up the rest from reference TRBV7-9 and TRBJ2-1 gives the full variable domain: DTGVSQNPRHKITKRGQNVTFRCDPISEHNRLYWYRQTLGQGPEFLTYFQNEAQLEKSRLLSDRFSAERPKGSFSTLEIQRTEQGDSAMYLCASSWGQGKQFFGPGTRLTVL.

The V gene is TRBV20-1, the J gene TRBJ1-5; 9 nucleotides align to TRBD1. With 7 bases clipped from V and 7 bases from J, the junction kept 8 bases outside the gene matches. Germline loops: CDR1 DFQATT, CDR2 SNEGSKA (reference sequence). This CDR3 has 13 residues. In DNA form, the CDR3 reads TGCAGTGTCACAGGGGGCCTTTTGCAGCCCCAGCATTTT. This translates into CSVTGGLLQPQHF.

The chain uses TRBV6-2 or TRBV6-3 and TRBJ2-1, with TRBD2 identical over 10 bases. With the DNA end fitting TRBJ2-7 better, the J assignment may be wrong. Germline values: CDR1 MNHEY, CDR2 SVGEGT. The CDR3 loop spans 15 amino acids. CDR3 nucleotide sequence: TGTGCCAGCAGTTACTCCGGGACTAGCGACTACGAGCAGTACTTC. This encodes CASSYSGTSDYEQYF.

The chain is built from TRBV2 and TRBJ2-1, with 8 bases aligning to TRBD2. V lost 6 bases, J lost 5 bases, and 12 bases stayed unmatched. The CDR3 has 16 residues. CDR1 and CDR2 from the germline V gene are SNHLY and FYNNEI. CDR3 sequence reads: CASRRSGALGDNEQFF. The CDR3 bases are TGTGCCAGCAGGCGTAGCGGGGCCCTAGGGGACAATGAGCAGTTCTTC.

This clonotype was observed a few times. The chain joins TRBV11-2 to TRBJ1-6; D gene ambiguous. The CDR3 is 12 residues long. V shed 0 bases and J shed 6 bases, with 0 bases lying between them. Looked up from germline, CDR1 is SGHAT and CDR2 is FQNNGV. The CDR3 coding sequence is TGTGCCAGCAGCTTAGATAATTCACCCCTCCACTTT. Its protein product is CASSLDNSPLHF.

The V and J genes are TRBV27 and TRBJ1-5; TRBD1 might be the D (6 bases). This CDR3 comprises 13 residues. Trimming took 3 bases from V and 8 from J, leaving 11 bases between them. Per the germline V gene, CDR1 is MNHEY and CDR2 is SMNVEV (reference sequence). The CDR3 coding sequence is TGTGCCAGCAGTTTCAGGGGAGGGGAGCCCCAGCATTTT. Translation gives CASSFRGGEPQHF.

The chain recombines TRBV2 with TRBJ2-1, with no clear D. V gave up 7 bases and J gave up 6 bases, with 22 bases separating them. CDR3 length: 16 residues. CDR1 and CDR2 (germline): SNHLY, FYNNEI. CDR3 residues: CASTVRRRVVGNEQFF. The CDR3 bases are TGTGCCAGCACCGTCCGTAGGCGAGTAGTGGGCAATGAGCAGTTCTTC.

The chain links TRBV7-2 to TRBJ2-5; D not resolved. V was shortened by 5 bases and J by 2 bases, with 12 bases between the two germline ends. The CDR3 is made up of 14 amino acids. Germline-derived CDR1 and CDR2 are SGHTA and FQGNSA. The CDR3 sequence: CASSRGARQETQYF. CDR3 DNA sequence: TGTGCCAGCAGCCGAGGCGCTCGGCAAGAGACCCAGTACTTC.

The chain joins TRBV5-1 to TRBJ2-3, with TRBD1 as a possible D gene (5 bases). Deletions cut 1 base from V and 2 bases from J, with 11 bases between. Germline V CDR1 and CDR2: SGHRS, YFSETQ. CDR3 length: 15 residues. The CDR3 nucleotides are TGCGCCAGCAGCTTGACAGGAGCCGACACAGATACGCAGTATTTT. It is translated as CASSLTGADTDTQYF.

The chain links TRBV23-1 to TRBJ1-2; a weak D match, TRBD1 (5 bases). TRBV23-1 is noted as an ORF with a role that remains uncertain. Between the trimmed V and J ends, which lost 0 bases and 4 bases, there was a span of 15 bases. This CDR3 has 16 amino acids. The CDR3 nucleotides are TGCGCCAGCAGTCAATCGTCGAACAGGCTGGGCTATGGCTACACCTTC. Protein sequence: CASSQSSNRLGYGYTF.

The rearrangement joins TRBV11-1 to TRBJ2-5; TRBD2 aligns across 7 bases. CDR1 SGHAT and CDR2 FQDESV come from the germline V gene (reference sequence). This CDR3 spans 16 amino acids. With V trimmed by 5 bases and J by 3 bases, 12 bases remained unmatched. The CDR3 loop is CASSPVGAGAKETQYF. The CDR3 DNA follows: TGTGCCAGCAGCCCGGTCGGCGCGGGAGCCAAAGAGACCCAGTACTTC.

In its sample, this clonotype was seen once. The chain links TRBV6-1 to TRBJ1-2; 9 positions agree with TRBD1. Germline CDR1 MNHNS, CDR2 SASEGT. After removal of 11 bases from V and 4 bases from J, the junction contained 11 bases not matched to a gene. This CDR3 has 14 amino acids. The chain's CDR3 is CAARGRDRVYGYTF. CDR3 nucleotide sequence: TGTGCCGCCAGGGGCCGGGACAGGGTCTATGGCTACACCTTC.

The chain carries TRBV20-1 and TRBJ2-7, with 7 positions matching TRBD1. Looked up from germline, CDR1 is DFQATT and CDR2 is SNEGSKA (reference sequence). The V and J ends lost 3 bases and 0 bases, in that order; junction bases with no gene match: 5. The CDR3 has 14 residues. CDR3 in amino acids: CSASQQGFSYEQYF. The CDR3 nucleotides read TGCAGTGCTAGTCAACAGGGGTTCTCCTACGAGCAGTACTTC.